The next 2 T cell receptor beta chains were all read from a single sample in a study of identical twins. In TCRdb, the 5' RACE reads were re-called with MiXCR into one record per CDR3 protein. The top ten hold around 0.25% of the sample, which has about 1.7 million distinct CDR3 sequences, 25% to 35% seen once. Sequenced sample: cord blood. All receptors derive from a newborn girl in good health.

The rearrangement links TRBV9 to TRBJ1-4, with D maybe TRBD1 (6 bases). V shed 4 bases and J shed 0 bases, with 19 bases lying between them. The germline gives CDR1 SGDLS, CDR2 YYNGEE. The CDR3 has 18 residues. CDR3 nucleotides: TGTGCCAGCAGCCGTGCGGGGGCCCAAACTCCAACTAATGAAAAACTGTTTTTT. Encoded protein: CASSRAGAQTPTNEKLFF.

This clonotype has just a few counts. This chain uses TRBV12-3 or TRBV12-4 with TRBJ2-1; 14 nucleotides align to TRBD2. Losses at the gene ends were 4 bases for V and 8 bases for J; bases not matched to a gene: 7. The CDR3 is 16 amino acids. The DNA for the CDR3 is TGTGCCAGCAGTTCCGGACTAGCGGGAGGTTTGTATGAGCAGTTCTTC. It is translated as CASSSGLAGGLYEQFF.